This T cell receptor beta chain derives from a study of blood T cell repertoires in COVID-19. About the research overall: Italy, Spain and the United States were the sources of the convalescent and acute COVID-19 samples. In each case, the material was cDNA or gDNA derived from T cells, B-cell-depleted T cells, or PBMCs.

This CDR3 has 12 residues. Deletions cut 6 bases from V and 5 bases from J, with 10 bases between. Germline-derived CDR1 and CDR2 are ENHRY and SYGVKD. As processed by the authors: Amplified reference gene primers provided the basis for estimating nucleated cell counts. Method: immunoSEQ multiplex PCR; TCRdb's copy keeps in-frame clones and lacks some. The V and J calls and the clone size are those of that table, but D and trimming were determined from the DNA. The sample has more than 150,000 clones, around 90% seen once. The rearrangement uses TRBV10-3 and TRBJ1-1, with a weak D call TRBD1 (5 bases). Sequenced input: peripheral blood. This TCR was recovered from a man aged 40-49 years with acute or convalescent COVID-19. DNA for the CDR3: TGTGCCATCAGGGGGCTGGGAACTGAAGCTTTCTTT. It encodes CAIRGLGTEAFF.